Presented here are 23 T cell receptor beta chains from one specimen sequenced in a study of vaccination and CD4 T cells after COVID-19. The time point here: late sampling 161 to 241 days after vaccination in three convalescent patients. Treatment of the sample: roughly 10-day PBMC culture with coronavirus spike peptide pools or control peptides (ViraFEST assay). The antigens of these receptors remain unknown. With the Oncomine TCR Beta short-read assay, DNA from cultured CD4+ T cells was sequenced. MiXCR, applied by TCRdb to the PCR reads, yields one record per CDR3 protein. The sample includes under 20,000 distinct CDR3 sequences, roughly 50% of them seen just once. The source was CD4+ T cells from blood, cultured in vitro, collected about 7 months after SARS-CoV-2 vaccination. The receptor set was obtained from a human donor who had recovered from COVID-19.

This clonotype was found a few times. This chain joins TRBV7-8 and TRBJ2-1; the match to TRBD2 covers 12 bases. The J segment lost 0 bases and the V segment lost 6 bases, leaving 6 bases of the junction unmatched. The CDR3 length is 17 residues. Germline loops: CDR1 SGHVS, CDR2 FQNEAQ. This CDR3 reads CASRTSGGPGSYNEQFF. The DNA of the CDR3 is TGTGCCAGCAGGACTAGCGGGGGCCCCGGCTCCTACAATGAGCAGTTCTTC.

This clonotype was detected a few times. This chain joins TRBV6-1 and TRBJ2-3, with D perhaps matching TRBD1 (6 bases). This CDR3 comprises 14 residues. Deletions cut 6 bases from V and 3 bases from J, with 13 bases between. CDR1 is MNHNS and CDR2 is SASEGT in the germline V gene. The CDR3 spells CASSQTDRTDTQYF. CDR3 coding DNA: TGTGCCAGCAGCCAAACAGACAGGACAGATACGCAGTATTTT.

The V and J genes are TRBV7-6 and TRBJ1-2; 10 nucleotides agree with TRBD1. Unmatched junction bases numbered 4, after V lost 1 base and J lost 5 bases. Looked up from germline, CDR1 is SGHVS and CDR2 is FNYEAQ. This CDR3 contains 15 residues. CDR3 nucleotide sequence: TGTGCCAGCAGCTTAGGAGGGACAGGGGCATATGGCTACACCTTC. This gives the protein CASSLGGTGAYGYTF.

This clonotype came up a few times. This chain's CDR3 is CASSSRPGSGYTF. CDR3 coding DNA: TGTGCCAGCAGTTCGCGACCGGGGTCTGGCTACACCTTC. V and J are TRBV12-3 or TRBV12-4 and TRBJ1-2, with D unclear. Trimming removed 4 bases from V and 7 bases from J, with 13 bases in between. CDR3 length equals 13 residues.

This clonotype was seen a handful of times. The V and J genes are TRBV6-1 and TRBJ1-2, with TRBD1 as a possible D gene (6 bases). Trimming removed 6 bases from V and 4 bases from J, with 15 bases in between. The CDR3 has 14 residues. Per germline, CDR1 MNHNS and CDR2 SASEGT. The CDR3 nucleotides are TGTGCCAGCAGCCTAGGGGGACGAAGCTATGGCTACACCTTC. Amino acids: CASSLGGRSYGYTF.

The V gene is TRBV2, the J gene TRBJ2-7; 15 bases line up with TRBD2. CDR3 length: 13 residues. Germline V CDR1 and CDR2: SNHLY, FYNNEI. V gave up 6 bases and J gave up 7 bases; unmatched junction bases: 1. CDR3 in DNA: TGTGCCAGCAGCGGGACTAGCGGGGGGGAGCAGTACTTC. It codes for CASSGTSGGEQYF.

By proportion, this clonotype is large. The CDR3 spells CASSLLGISYEQYF. CDR3 nucleotides: TGTGCCAGCAGCTTGTTAGGGATCTCCTACGAGCAGTACTTC. The gene calls are TRBV5-4 and TRBJ2-7, with D uncertain. CDR3 length: 14 residues. Germline V gene sequence: CDR1 SGHNT, CDR2 YYREEE (reference sequence). V dropped 1 base and J dropped 0 bases, with 8 bases sitting between them. Filled out from reference TRBV5-4 and TRBJ2-7, the complete variable domain reads ETGVTQSPTHLIKTRGQQVTLRCSSQSGHNTVSWYQQALGQGPQFIFQYYREEENGRGNFPPRFSGLQFPNYSSELNVNALELDDSALYLCASSLLGISYEQYFGPGTRLTVT.

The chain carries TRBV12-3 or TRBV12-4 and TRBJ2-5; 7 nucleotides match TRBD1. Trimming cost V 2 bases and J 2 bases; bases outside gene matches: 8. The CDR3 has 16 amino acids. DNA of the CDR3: TGTGCCAGCAGTTTATTCCCGGGGACAGCGCAAGAGACCCAGTACTTC. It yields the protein CASSLFPGTAQETQYF.

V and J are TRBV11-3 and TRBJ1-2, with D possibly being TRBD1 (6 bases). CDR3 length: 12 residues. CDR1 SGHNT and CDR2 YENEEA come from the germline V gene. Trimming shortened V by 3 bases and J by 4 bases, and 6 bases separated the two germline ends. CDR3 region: CASSFRGYGYTF. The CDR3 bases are TGTGCCAGCAGCTTCAGGGGCTATGGCTACACCTTC.

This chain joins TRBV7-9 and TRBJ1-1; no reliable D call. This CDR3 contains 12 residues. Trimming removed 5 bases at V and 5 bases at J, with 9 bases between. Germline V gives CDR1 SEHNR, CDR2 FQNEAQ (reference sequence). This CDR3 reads CASSGTGTEAFF. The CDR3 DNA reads TGTGCCAGCAGCGGAACGGGGACTGAAGCTTTCTTT.

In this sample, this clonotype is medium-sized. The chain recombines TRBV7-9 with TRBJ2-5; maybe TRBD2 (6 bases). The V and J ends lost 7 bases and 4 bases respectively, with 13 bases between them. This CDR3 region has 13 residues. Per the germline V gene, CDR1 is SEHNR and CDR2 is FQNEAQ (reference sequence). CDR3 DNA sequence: TGTGCCAGCATCGCGGTGGGGGGAGAGACCCAGTACTTC. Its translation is CASIAVGGETQYF.

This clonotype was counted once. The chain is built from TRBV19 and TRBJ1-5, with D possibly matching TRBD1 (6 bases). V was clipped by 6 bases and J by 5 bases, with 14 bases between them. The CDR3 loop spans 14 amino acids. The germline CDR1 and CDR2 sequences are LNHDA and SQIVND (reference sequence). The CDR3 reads CASSLRQVHQPQHF. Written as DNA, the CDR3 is TGTGCCAGTAGCCTACGACAGGTCCATCAGCCCCAGCATTTT.

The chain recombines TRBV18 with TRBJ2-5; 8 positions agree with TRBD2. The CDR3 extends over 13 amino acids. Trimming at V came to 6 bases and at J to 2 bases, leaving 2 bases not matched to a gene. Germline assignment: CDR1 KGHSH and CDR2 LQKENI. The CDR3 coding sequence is TGTGCCAGCTCCGGGACTAGACAAGAGACCCAGTACTTC. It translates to CASSGTRQETQYF.

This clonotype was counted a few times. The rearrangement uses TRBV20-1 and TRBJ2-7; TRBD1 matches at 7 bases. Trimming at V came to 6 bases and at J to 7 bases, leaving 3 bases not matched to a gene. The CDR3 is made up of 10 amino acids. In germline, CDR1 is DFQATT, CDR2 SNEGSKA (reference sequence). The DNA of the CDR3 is TGCAGTGCAAAGGGGGCAGAGCAGTACTTC. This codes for CSAKGAEQYF.

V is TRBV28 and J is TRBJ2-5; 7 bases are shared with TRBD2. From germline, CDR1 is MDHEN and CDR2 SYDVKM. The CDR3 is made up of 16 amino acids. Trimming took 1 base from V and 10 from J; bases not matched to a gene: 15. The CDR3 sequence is CASSLSGSGVLPGQYF. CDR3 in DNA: TGTGCCAGCAGTTTATCGGGGAGCGGGGTGCTACCGGGCCAGTACTTC.

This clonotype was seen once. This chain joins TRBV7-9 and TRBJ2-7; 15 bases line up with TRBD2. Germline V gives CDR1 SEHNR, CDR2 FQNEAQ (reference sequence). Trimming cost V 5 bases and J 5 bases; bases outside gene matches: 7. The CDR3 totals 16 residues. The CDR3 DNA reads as TGTGCCAGCAGCCCTCGGACTAGCGGGGGGGCACACGAGCAGTACTTC. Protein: CASSPRTSGGAHEQYF.

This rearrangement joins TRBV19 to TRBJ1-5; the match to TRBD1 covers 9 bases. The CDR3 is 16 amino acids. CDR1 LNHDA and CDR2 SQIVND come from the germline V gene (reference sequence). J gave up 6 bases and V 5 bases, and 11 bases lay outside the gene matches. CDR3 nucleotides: TGTGCCAGTAGTGGCCTTCGGACAGGGGTTGGTCAGCCCCAGCATTTT. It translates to CASSGLRTGVGQPQHF. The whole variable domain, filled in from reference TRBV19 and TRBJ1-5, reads DGGITQSPKYLFRKEGQNVTLSCEQNLNHDAMYWYRQDPGQGLRLIYYSQIVNDFQKGDIAEGYSVSREKKESFPLTVTSAQKNPTAFYLCASSGLRTGVGQPQHFGDGTRLSIL.

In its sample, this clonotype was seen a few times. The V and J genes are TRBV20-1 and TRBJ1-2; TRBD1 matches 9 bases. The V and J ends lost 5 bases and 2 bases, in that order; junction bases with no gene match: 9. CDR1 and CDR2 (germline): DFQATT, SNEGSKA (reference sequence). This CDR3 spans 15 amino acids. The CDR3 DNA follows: TGCAGTGCTCCCCTAGGGGGACAGGGAAACTATGGCTACACCTTC. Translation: CSAPLGGQGNYGYTF.

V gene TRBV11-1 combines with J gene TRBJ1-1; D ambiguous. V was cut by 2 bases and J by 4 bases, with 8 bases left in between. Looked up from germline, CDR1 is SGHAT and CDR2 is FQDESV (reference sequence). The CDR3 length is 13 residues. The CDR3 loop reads CASSLLRGTEAFF. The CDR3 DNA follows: TGTGCCAGCAGCTTACTTCGAGGCACTGAAGCTTTCTTT.

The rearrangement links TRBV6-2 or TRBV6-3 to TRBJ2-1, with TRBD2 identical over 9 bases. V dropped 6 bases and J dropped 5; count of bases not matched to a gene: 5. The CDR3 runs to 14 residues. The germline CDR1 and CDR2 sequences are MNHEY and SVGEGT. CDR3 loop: CASRLAGDNNEQFF. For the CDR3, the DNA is TGTGCCAGCAGGTTAGCGGGGGACAACAATGAGCAGTTCTTC.

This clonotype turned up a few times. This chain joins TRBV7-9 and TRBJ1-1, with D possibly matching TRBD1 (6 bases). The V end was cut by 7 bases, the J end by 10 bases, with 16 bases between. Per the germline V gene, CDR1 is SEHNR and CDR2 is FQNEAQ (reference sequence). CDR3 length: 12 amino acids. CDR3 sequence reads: CASTGTGALAFF. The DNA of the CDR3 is TGTGCCAGCACTGGAACGGGGGCGTTAGCTTTCTTT.

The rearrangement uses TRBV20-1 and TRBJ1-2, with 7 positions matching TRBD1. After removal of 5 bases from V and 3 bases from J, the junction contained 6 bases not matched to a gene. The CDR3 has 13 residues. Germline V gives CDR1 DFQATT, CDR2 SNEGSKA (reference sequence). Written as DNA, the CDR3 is TGCAGTGCTCACAGGGGTGGGGACTATGGCTACACCTTC. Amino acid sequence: CSAHRGGDYGYTF.

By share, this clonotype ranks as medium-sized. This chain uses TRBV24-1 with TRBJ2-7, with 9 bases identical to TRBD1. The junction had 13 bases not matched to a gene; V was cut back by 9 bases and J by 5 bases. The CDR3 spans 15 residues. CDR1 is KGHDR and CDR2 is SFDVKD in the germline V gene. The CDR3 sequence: CATFSTGQGLHEQYF. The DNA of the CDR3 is TGTGCCACCTTCTCCACAGGACAGGGGCTGCACGAGCAGTACTTC.